Here is one TCR beta chain with its context. The antigen remains undetermined. The data stem from a study of vaccination and CD4 T cells after COVID-19. Study summary: The peptides that stimulated the cells were overlapping spike peptides from SARS-CoV-2, HCoV-NL63, HCoV-OC43 and HCoV-229E. Study observations and caveats: Spike mono-reactivity held for 304 of 307 vaccine-specific clones in convalescent patients. A median approximately 86% of convalescent patients' SARS-CoV-2-reactive clones emerged only after vaccination.

V dropped 3 bases and J dropped 8 bases, with 25 bases sitting between them. The CDR3 extends over 16 amino acids. Germline CDR1 DFQATT, CDR2 SNEGSKA (reference sequence). This sample's time point: late sampling 161 to 241 days after vaccination in a few convalescent patients. The treatment here: roughly 10-day PBMC culture with coronavirus spike peptide pools or control peptides (ViraFEST assay). It was on days 3 and 7 that half the medium was replaced with fresh IL-2 medium. Sequenced with the Oncomine TCR Beta short-read assay was DNA taken from cultured CD4+ T cells. TCRdb analysed the PCR reads with MiXCR anew, one entry per CDR3 protein. In the table there are 20,000 to 25,000 distinct CDR3 sequences, about 46% of which are singletons.

The chain uses TRBV20-1 and TRBJ1-2; tentatively, D is TRBD1 (5 bases). This TCR derives from a human donor who had recovered from COVID-19. The sample consisted of CD4+ T cells from blood, cultured in vitro, taken about 7 months after SARS-CoV-2 vaccination. CDR3 amino acids: CSASLRVGEFEGGYTF. In DNA form, the CDR3 reads TGCAGTGCTAGTCTCCGGGTCGGTGAATTCGAGGGGGGCTACACCTTC.